This TCR beta chain was obtained from a study of T cell repertoires in cytomegalovirus infection (dated by TCRdb to between 2017 and 2020). About the investigation overall: Recently identified HLA-C-restricted CMV epitopes, whose presentation resists viral immunomodulation, were targeted by peptide stimulations together with well-studied HLA-B-restricted epitopes. The HLA type of each donor mattered for the analysis, because public TCR beta signatures pointed to carriage of CMV infection along with the matching HLA type.

The instrument was an Illumina HiSeq 1500. Using fastp at Q25 and MiXCR, TCRdb reprocessed the public reads and kept productive beta chains. Rows are unified per CDR3 protein, each entry keeping the most common DNA and genes. The sample table records some 310,000 distinct CDR3 sequences; just under 25% of these occur just once. The ten largest clones capture 13% of the sample. The sample's treatment or condition label is to be understood as: in vitro stimulation with specific CMV peptide epitopes to enrich CMV-specific T cells. Per the germline V gene, SGHVS is the CDR1 and FQNEAQ is the CDR2. Compared with germline, V lacks 3 bases and J lacks 4 bases; bases without a gene match: 10. Counted from cysteine to phenylalanine, this CDR3 has 18 amino acids. The read is trimmed to its CDR3 DNA, 54 bases read in frame from base 1. What the research found in general, with its limitations: Cumulative frequency of public TCR beta family members discriminated carriers of CMV infection plus the relevant HLA type in this cohort and an independent approximately 360-donor cohort. The ex vivo response was dominated by HLA-C-restricted CMV-specific TCR beta clonotypes, which also provided the single most frequent clonotype in two of eight donors.

This clonotype was observed a handful of times. Its recognized antigen is unknown. No much larger clone exists at a distance of one base, and base qualities are not known. Here the sequenced sample was cultured PBMCs, taken from culture after CMV antigen stimulation. The clonotype comes from a human donor in good health (CMV status not recorded). Some clones in this sample may be carry-over from other donors' samples. Recombination linked TRBV7-8 to TRBJ2-2, and TRBD2 matches 11 of the central bases. The nucleotides read TGTGCCAGCAGCTTCCTCCTTTTAGCGGGAGGGGTCACCGGGGAGCTGTTTTTT. The translation is CASSFLLLAGGVTGELFF.